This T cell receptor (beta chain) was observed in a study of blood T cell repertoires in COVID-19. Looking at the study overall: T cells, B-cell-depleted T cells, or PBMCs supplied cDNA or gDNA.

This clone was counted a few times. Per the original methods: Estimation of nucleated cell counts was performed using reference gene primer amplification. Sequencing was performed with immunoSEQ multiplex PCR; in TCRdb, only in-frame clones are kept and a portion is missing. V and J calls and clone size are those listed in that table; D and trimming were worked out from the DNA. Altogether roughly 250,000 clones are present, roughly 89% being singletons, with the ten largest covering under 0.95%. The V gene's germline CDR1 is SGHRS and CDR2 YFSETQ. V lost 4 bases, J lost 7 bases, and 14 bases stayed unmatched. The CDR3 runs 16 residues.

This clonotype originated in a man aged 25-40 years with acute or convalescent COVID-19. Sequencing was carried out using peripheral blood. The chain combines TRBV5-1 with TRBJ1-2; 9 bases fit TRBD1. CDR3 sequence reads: CASSGGTGRGMSGYTF. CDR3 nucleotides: TGCGCCAGCAGCGGGGGGACAGGGAGAGGTATGAGTGGCTACACCTTC.